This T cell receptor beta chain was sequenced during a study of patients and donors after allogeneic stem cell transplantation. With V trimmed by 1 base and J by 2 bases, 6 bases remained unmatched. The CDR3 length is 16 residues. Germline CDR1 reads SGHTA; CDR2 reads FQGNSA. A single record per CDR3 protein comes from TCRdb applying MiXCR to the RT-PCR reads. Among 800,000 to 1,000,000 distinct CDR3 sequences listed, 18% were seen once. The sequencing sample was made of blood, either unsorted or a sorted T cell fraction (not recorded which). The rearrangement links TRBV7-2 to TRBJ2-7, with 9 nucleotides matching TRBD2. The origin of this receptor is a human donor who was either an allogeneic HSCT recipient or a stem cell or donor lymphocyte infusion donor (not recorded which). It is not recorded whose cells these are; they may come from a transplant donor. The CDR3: CASSLESTSGAYEQYF. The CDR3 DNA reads TGTGCCAGCAGCTTAGAGTCGACTAGCGGCGCCTACGAGCAGTACTTC.